These 21 T cell receptor beta chains share one sample of origin, sequenced in a study of glioma-infiltrating T cells after dendritic cell vaccination. Documented time point: after dendritic cell vaccination, including at tumor progression/relapse. Generated by immunoSEQ multiplex PCR, the TCRdb table keeps only in-frame clones and is missing some. The profile shows more than 95,000 clones, about 90% of them singletons. Specimen: blood, collected after dendritic cell vaccination. The receptor source for this set is a human donor with glioblastoma.

V usage is TRBV19 and J usage is TRBJ1-4; TRBD1 might be the D (6 bases). This CDR3 has 15 amino acids. The V gene's germline CDR1 is LNHDA and CDR2 SQIVND (reference sequence). V was trimmed by 0 bases and J by 8 bases, leaving 13 bases between them. CDR3 sequence (DNA): TGTGCCAGTAGTATAGAGGGGGCGACCGCCGAAAAACTGTTTTTT. This encodes CASSIEGATAEKLFF.

This chain links TRBV5-4 with TRBJ1-2, with 10 bases lining up with TRBD1. The V and J ends lost 4 bases and 8 bases, in that order; junction bases with no gene match: 8. CDR1 is SGHNT, CDR2 YYREEE, per germline (reference sequence). CDR3 length: 14 amino acids. Here the CDR3 reads CASSVGQGFRGYTF. The CDR3 DNA reads as TGTGCCAGCAGCGTGGGACAGGGGTTTAGAGGCTACACCTTC.

V and J are TRBV7-9 and TRBJ1-3; a possible D gene is TRBD1 (5 bases). This CDR3 is built from 17 residues. Looked up from germline, CDR1 is SEHNR and CDR2 is FQNEAQ (reference sequence). V gave up 4 bases and J gave up 1 base, with 17 bases separating them. Here the CDR3 DNA reads TGTGCCAGCAGCTATCCCGGGAGGGGAGTTTCTGGAAACACCATATATTTT. This codes for CASSYPGRGVSGNTIYF.

This clone was seen more than once but under ten times. The V call is TRBV7-9, the J call TRBJ2-3, with D maybe TRBD2 (5 bases). From germline, CDR1 is SEHNR and CDR2 FQNEAQ (reference sequence). The CDR3 loop spans 14 amino acids. Trimming removed 7 bases at V and 6 bases at J, with 17 bases between. CDR3 loop: CASIPIGLGDTQYF. The CDR3 bases are TGTGCCAGCATCCCGATCGGACTTGGGGATACGCAGTATTTT.

V usage is TRBV5-6 and J usage is TRBJ2-5; 9 nucleotides align to TRBD2. The DNA end favors TRBJ2-7, so the J call may be wrong. Germline V gene lookup returns CDR1 SGHDT and CDR2 YYEEEE. The CDR3 extends over 13 amino acids. The CDR3 DNA follows: TGTGCCAGCAGCCCGGGACTAGCCGACGAGCAGTACTTC. Amino acids: CASSPGLADEQYF.

The chain links TRBV11-2 to TRBJ2-7; 8 bases match TRBD2. The CDR3 is 14 residues long. Germline trimming cut 4 bases from V and 0 bases from J; bases unmatched to any gene: 2. The germline V gene has CDR1 SGHAT and CDR2 FQNNGV. CDR3 coding DNA: TGTGCCAGCAGCTCGACTAGCGTCTCCTACGAGCAGTACTTC. It is translated as CASSSTSVSYEQYF.

This chain uses TRBV7-9 with TRBJ2-7; 13 bases match TRBD2. Trimming at V came to 3 bases and at J to 7 bases, leaving 9 bases not matched to a gene. The CDR3 runs 16 residues. Looked up from germline, CDR1 is SEHNR and CDR2 is FQNEAQ (reference sequence). DNA of the CDR3: TGTGCCAGCAGCTTGCGACTAGCGGGGGGTTTATGGGAGCAGTACTTC. Protein sequence: CASSLRLAGGLWEQYF.

The chain employs TRBV11-2 and TRBJ1-1; D is undetermined. This CDR3 contains 14 residues. Germline lookup yields CDR1 SGHAT and CDR2 FQNNGV. Trimming took 6 bases from V and 1 from J, leaving 12 bases between them. The CDR3 nucleotides read TGTGCCAGCAGTCTCTCGGACTGGAACACTGAAGCTTTCTTT. Protein product: CASSLSDWNTEAFF. Complete variable domain (other parts from reference TRBV11-2 and TRBJ1-1): EAGVAQSPRYKIIEKRQSVAFWCNPISGHATLYWYQQILGQGPKLLIQFQNNGVVDDSQLPKDRFSAERLKGVDSTLKIQPAKLEDSAVYLCASSLSDWNTEAFFGQGTRLTVV.

This chain connects TRBV10-3 to TRBJ1-5; maybe TRBD1 (6 bases). CDR1 is ENHRY, CDR2 SYGVKD, per germline. This CDR3 comprises 14 residues. V was shortened by 4 bases and J by 0 bases, with 7 bases between the two germline ends. CDR3 nucleotides: TGTGCCATCAGTGCAGGGGATAGCAATCAGCCCCAGCATTTT. Translation: CAISAGDSNQPQHF.

This chain connects TRBV19 to TRBJ2-1, with TRBD1 matching over 7 bases. CDR3 length: 14 residues. The germline V gene has CDR1 LNHDA and CDR2 SQIVND (reference sequence). The CDR3 loop reads CATRGGPFPHEQFF. The DNA for the CDR3 is TGTGCGACCCGAGGGGGCCCCTTCCCGCATGAGCAGTTCTTC. Full variable domain (missing parts from reference TRBV19 and TRBJ2-1): DGGITQSPKYLFRKEGQNVTLSCEQNLNHDAMYWYRQDPGQGLRLIYYSQIVNDFQKGDIAEGYSVSREKKESFPLTVTSAQKNPTAFYLCATRGGPFPHEQFFGPGTRLTVL.

The gene calls are TRBV11-3 and TRBJ2-5; D is uncertain. Trimming removed 0 bases from V and 1 base from J, with 12 bases in between. CDR1 SGHNT and CDR2 YENEEA come from the germline V gene. The CDR3 sequence is 16 residues long. The CDR3 is CASSLEGATRQETQYF. The CDR3 DNA sequence: TGTGCCAGCAGCTTAGAAGGCGCGACTCGCCAAGAGACCCAGTACTTC.

V is TRBV6-5 and J is TRBJ1-2, with 7 positions matching TRBD1. CDR1 and CDR2 from the germline V gene are MNHEY and SVGAGI. The CDR3 extends over 16 amino acids. V lost 0 bases and J lost 8; bases outside the gene matches: 12. The CDR3: CASSYSQGPGVSGYTF. The CDR3 DNA reads TGTGCCAGCAGTTACTCACAGGGGCCAGGGGTCTCCGGCTACACCTTC.

The CDR3 here is CASSPPREDTQYF. The CDR3 DNA reads as TGTGCCAGCAGCCCCCCGAGGGAGGATACGCAGTATTTT. This chain uses TRBV7-8 with TRBJ2-3, with D perhaps TRBD2 (5 bases). The V gene's germline CDR1 is SGHVS and CDR2 FQNEAQ. Trimming left V 5 bases short and J 6 bases short, with 12 bases between. This CDR3 has 13 amino acids.

This clone appeared a few times. The chain recombines TRBV2 with TRBJ2-2; the match to TRBD2 covers 7 bases. Germline values: CDR1 SNHLY, CDR2 FYNNEI. J gave up 6 bases and V 6 bases, and 4 bases lay outside the gene matches. The CDR3 is 13 amino acids. CDR3 nucleotide sequence: TGTGCCAGCAGAGCGGGAAGGGCCGGGGAGCTGTTTTTT. It translates to CASRAGRAGELFF.

A few counts support this clone. The chain links TRBV7-2 to TRBJ2-7; a possible D gene is TRBD2 (6 bases). The length of the CDR3 is 14 residues. Germline V gives CDR1 SGHTA, CDR2 FQGNSA. V lost 4 bases and J 2 bases, leaving 12 bases between the germline ends. CDR3 residues: CASSYLAGTYEQYF. Here the CDR3 DNA reads TGTGCCAGCAGCTATCTGGCGGGGACCTACGAGCAGTACTTC. The entire variable domain, with the rest obtained from reference TRBV7-2 and TRBJ2-7, is as follows: GAGVSQSPSNKVTEKGKDVELRCDPISGHTALYWYRQSLGQGLEFLIYFQGNSAPDKSGLPSDRFSAERTGGSVSTLTIQRTQQEDSAVYLCASSYLAGTYEQYFGPGTRLTVT.

This chain joins TRBV4-1 and TRBJ2-3; possibly TRBD2 for D (6 bases). The germline V and J ends were trimmed by 3 bases and 0 bases, with 10 bases remaining between them. Germline V lookup: CDR1 MGHRA, CDR2 YSYEKL. This CDR3 spans 15 amino acids. CDR3 amino acids: CASSHSGVSTDTQYF. The CDR3 DNA follows: TGCGCCAGCAGCCATAGCGGAGTAAGCACAGATACGCAGTATTTT.

Worth noting for this clone: The same CDR3 also results from other DNA sequences found in this sample. This rearrangement joins TRBV5-1 to TRBJ2-5; TRBD1 matches at 8 bases. Losses at the gene ends were 0 bases for V and 5 bases for J; bases not matched to a gene: 0. This CDR3 comprises 13 residues. From germline, CDR1 is SGHRS and CDR2 YFSETQ. CDR3 sequence: CASSLGQGETQYF. CDR3 nucleotides: TGCGCCAGCAGCTTGGGACAGGGGGAGACCCAGTACTTC. Using reference TRBV5-1 and TRBJ2-5 for the parts outside the CDR3, the full variable domain is KAGVTQTPRYLIKTRGQQVTLSCSPISGHRSVSWYQQTPGQGLQFLFEYFSETQRNKGNFPGRFSGRQFSNSRSEMNVSTLELGDSALYLCASSLGQGETQYFGPGTRLLVL.

The chain joins TRBV7-6 to TRBJ2-3, with D maybe TRBD1 (6 bases). Germline values: CDR1 SGHVS, CDR2 FNYEAQ. The CDR3 extends over 17 amino acids. V dropped 8 bases and J dropped 2 bases, with 23 bases sitting between them. CDR3 region: CASATAEAGDLTDTQYF. In nucleotides, the CDR3 is TGTGCCAGCGCGACCGCGGAGGCAGGGGACCTCACAGATACGCAGTATTTT. The whole variable domain, remainder taken from reference TRBV7-6 and TRBJ2-3, is GAGVSQSPRYKVTKRGQDVALRCDPISGHVSLYWYRQALGQGPEFLTYFNYEAQQDKSGLPNDRFSAERPEGSISTLTIQRTEQRDSAMYRCASATAEAGDLTDTQYFGPGTRLTVL.

The J gene is TRBJ1-1, the V gene TRBV18; possibly TRBD1 for D (5 bases). Trimming stripped 6 bases from V and 1 base from J, with 9 bases between. CDR1 is KGHSH, CDR2 LQKENI, per germline. CDR3 length: 13 amino acids. CDR3 nucleotides: TGTGCCAGCTCTCAACAGGCGAACACTGAAGCTTTCTTT. Its protein product is CASSQQANTEAFF.

The chain links TRBV6-1 to TRBJ1-4; D may be TRBD1 (5 bases). The CDR3 is made up of 15 amino acids. Germline V gene lookup returns CDR1 MNHNS and CDR2 SASEGT. Between the trimmed V and J ends, which lost 2 bases and 4 bases, there was a span of 11 bases. The CDR3 here is CASSEKGRVNEKLFF. The CDR3 DNA sequence: TGTGCCAGCAGTGAAAAGGGGAGGGTTAATGAAAAACTGTTTTTT.

This rearrangement joins TRBV6-5 to TRBJ2-5; 9 nucleotides match TRBD2. This CDR3 has 13 residues. Looked up from germline, CDR1 is MNHEY and CDR2 is SVGAGI. The V gene end was trimmed by 6 bases and the J gene end by 5 bases; junction bases not matched to a gene: 4. In nucleotides, the CDR3 is TGTGCCAGCAGAGCGGGAGGTGATGAGACCCAGTACTTC. It is translated as CASRAGGDETQYF.